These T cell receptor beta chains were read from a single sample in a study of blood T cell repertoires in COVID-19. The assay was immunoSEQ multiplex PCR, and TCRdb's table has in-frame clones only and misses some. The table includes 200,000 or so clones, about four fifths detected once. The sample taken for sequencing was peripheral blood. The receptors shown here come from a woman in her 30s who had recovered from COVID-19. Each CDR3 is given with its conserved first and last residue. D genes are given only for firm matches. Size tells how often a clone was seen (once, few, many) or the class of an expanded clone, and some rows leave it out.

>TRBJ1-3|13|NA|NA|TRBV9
TGTGCCAGCAGCGTGAGCTCTGGAAACACCATATATTTT
CASSVSSGNTIYF
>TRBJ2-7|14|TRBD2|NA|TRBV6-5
TGTGCCCTGATCGTGGGAGGGGACCGGGGTGAGCAGTACTTC
CALIVGGDRGEQYF
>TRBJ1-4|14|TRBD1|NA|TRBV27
TGTGCCAGCAGTAAAAACAGGGGAGGCGAAAAACTGTTTTTT
CASSKNRGGEKLFF
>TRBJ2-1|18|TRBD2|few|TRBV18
TGTGCCAGCTCACGTGGGACTAGCGGGAGTATTTCCTACAATGAGCAGTTCTTC
CASSRGTSGSISYNEQFF
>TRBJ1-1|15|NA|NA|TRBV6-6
TGTGCCAGCAGTTCATCTCGCACAGGGAACACTGAAGCTTTCTTT
CASSSSRTGNTEAFF
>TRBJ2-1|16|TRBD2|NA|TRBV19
TGTGCCAGTAGTACCCCGACTAGCGGGAGTTCGGGTGAGCAGTTCTTC
CASSTPTSGSSGEQFF
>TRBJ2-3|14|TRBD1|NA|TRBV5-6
TGTGCCAGCAGCAGGACAGGTAATACAGATACGCAGTATTTT
CASSRTGNTDTQYF
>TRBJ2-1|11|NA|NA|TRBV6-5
TGTGCCAGCAGCCTTTACAATGAGCAGTTCTTC
CASSLYNEQFF
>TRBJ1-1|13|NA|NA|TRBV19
TGTGCCAGTAGGGGGGCGAGGGGTCCTGAAGCTTTCTTT
CASRGARGPEAFF
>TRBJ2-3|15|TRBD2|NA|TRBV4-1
TGCGCCAGCAGCCAGGCTAGCGGGAGTAGGGATACGCAGTATTTT
CASSQASGSRDTQYF
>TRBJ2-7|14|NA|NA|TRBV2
TGTGCCAGCAGTGAAGGGGGCAGGGTGGACGAGCAGTACTTC
CASSEGGRVDEQYF
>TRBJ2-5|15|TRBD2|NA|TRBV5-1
TGCGCCAGCACCCGGGTAGCGGGACTCCGGGAGACCCAGTACTTC
CASTRVAGLRETQYF
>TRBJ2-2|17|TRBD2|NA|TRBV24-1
TGTGCCACCAGTGACAGTGCGCTAGCGGAGAACACCGGGGAGCTGTTTTTT
CATSDSALAENTGELFF
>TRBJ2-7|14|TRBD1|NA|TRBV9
TGTGCCAGCAGCCAGACAGGGGGAGCCTACGAGCAGTACTTC
CASSQTGGAYEQYF
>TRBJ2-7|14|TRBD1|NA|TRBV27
TGTGCCAGCAGTTACGGGACAGGGGCCTACGAGCAGTACTTC
CASSYGTGAYEQYF
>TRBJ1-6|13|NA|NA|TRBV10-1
TGCGCCAGCAGTGAGCAGGGTGATTCACCCCTCCACTTT
CASSEQGDSPLHF
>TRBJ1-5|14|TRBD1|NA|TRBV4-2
TGTGCCAGCAGCCAAAACAGGGGAGGTCAGCCCCAGCATTTT
CASSQNRGGQPQHF
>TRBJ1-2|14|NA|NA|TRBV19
TGTGCCAGTAGTATCGAGACAGCTAACTATGGCTACACCTTC
CASSIETANYGYTF
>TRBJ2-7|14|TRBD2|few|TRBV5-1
TGCGCCAGCAGCTTGGCGGGGGGTCCCTACGAGCAGTACTTC
CASSLAGGPYEQYF
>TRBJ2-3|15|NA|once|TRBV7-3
TGTGCCAGCAGCTTAATAGGCGGAGTCGCAGATACGCAGTATTTT
CASSLIGGVADTQYF
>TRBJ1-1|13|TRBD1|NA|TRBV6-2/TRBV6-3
TGTGCCAGCAGTTCCCGGGACAGGGATACGGCTTTCTTT
CASSSRDRDTAFF
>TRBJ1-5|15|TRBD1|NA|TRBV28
TGTGCCAGCAGTACCCGACAGGGAGAGGATCAGCCCCAGCATTTT
CASSTRQGEDQPQHF
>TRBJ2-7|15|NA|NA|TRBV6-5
TGTGCCAGCAGTTACTCGTCGGGGAGCTCCTACGAGCAGTACTTC
CASSYSSGSSYEQYF
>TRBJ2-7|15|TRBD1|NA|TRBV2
TGTGCCAGCAGTTACGGGACAGGGGTTCACTACGAGCAGTACTTC
CASSYGTGVHYEQYF
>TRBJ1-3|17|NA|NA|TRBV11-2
TGTGCCAGCAGCTTAGATCCGGCAGGGGCTGTTCGTTCCACCATATATTTT
CASSLDPAGAVRSTIYF
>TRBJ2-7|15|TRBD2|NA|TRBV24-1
TGTGCCACCAGTGATCCGGGACTAGCGGGAAATGAGCAGTACTTC
CATSDPGLAGNEQYF
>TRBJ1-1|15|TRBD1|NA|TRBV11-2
TGTGCCAGCAGCTCAAACTACAGGGGAGAGTTAGAAGCTTTCTTT
CASSSNYRGELEAFF
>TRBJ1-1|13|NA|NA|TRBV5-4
TGTGCCAGCAGCTTGCCGTGGACAGTTGAAGCTTTCTTT
CASSLPWTVEAFF
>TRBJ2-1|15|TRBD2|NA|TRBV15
TGTGCCACCAGCAGAGATTGGACTAGCGGGAATGAGCAGTTCTTC
CATSRDWTSGNEQFF
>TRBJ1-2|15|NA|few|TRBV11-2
TGTGCCAGCAGCTTATGGCCGGGACAAACCTATGGCTACACCTTC
CASSLWPGQTYGYTF
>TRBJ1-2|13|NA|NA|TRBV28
TGTGCCAGCAGTTCGGGTGGCGGTTGGGGCTACACCTTC
CASSSGGGWGYTF
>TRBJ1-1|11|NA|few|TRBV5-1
TGCGCCAGCAGCTTGGGCAGGGGAGCTTTCTTT
CASSLGRGAFF
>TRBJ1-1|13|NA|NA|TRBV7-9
TGTGCCAGCAGCCCAGAGGTGAACACTGAAGCTTTCTTT
CASSPEVNTEAFF
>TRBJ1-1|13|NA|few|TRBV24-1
TGTGCCACCAGAATACAGGGGAACACTGAAGCTTTCTTT
CATRIQGNTEAFF
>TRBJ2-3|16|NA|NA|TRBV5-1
TGCGCCAGCAGCTCACGGGATGTCAAAAGCACAGATACGCAGTATTTT
CASSSRDVKSTDTQYF
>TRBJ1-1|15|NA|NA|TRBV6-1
TGTGCCAGCAGTGAAGCGGAGGTTAGAGCCACTGAAGCTTTCTTT
CASSEAEVRATEAFF
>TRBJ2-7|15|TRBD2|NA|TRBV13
TGTGCCAGCAGCTCGATAGCGGGAGGGCCTCGGGAGCAGTACTTC
CASSSIAGGPREQYF
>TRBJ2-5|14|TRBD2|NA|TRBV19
TGTGCCAGTAGTATGGGAGCGGGATTTGAGACCCAGTACTTC
CASSMGAGFETQYF
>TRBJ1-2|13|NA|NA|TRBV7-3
TGTGCCAGCAGCTTAAGGGAGAACTATGGCTACACCTTC
CASSLRENYGYTF
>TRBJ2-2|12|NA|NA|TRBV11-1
TGTGCCTCCGGGGACTACACCGGGGAGCTGTTTTTT
CASGDYTGELFF
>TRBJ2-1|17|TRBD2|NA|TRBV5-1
TGCGCCAGCAGCTTGGCAGGTAGCGGGAGGCCATACAATGAGCAGTTCTTC
CASSLAGSGRPYNEQFF
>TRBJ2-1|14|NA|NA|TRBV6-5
TGTGCCAGCACCCAGCGGTACTCCTACAATGAGCAGTTCTTC
CASTQRYSYNEQFF
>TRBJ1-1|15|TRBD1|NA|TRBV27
TGTGCCAGCAGTCCTTCGACAGGGAGAGACACTGAAGCTTTCTTT
CASSPSTGRDTEAFF
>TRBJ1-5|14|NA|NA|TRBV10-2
TGCGCCAGCAGTGACAGACATAGCAATCAGCCCCAGCATTTT
CASSDRHSNQPQHF
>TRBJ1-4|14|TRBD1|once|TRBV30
TGTGCCTGGAGCCTCGGACAGGGGGGGGAAAAACTGTTTTTT
CAWSLGQGGEKLFF
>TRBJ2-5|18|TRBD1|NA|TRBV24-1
TGTGCCACCAGTGCGCAGGGACAGCCCACCCGAGTCCGAGAGACCCAGTACTTC
CATSAQGQPTRVRETQYF
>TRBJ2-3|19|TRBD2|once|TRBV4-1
TGCGCCAGCAGCCAAGATACCAGCGGGAGGTATAAAAGGACAGATACGCAGTATTTT
CASSQDTSGRYKRTDTQYF
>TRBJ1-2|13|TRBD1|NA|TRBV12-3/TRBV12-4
TGTGCCAGCAGTCAAGGACAGGGTAGAGGCTACACCTTC
CASSQGQGRGYTF